This TCR beta chain stems from a study of blood T cell repertoires in COVID-19. Participant reports of clinical history set cohort assignment. Authors' analysis steps: Nucleated cell number was recorded as an estimate derived from reference gene primer amplification. The method was immunoSEQ multiplex PCR; TCRdb's version includes in-frame clones alone and lacks a portion of them. From that table come the V and J calls and clone size; the DNA was used to work out D and trimming. The table has 210,000 or so clones, 86% seen once. The sequencing sample was made of PBMCs or T cells enriched from blood (not recorded which). This TCR was sampled from a woman aged 50 to 65 in a cohort exposed to, infected with or recovered from COVID-19 (not recorded which).

The CDR3 nucleotides are TGTGCCAGCAGCTGGGGAGGCCAAGAGACCCAGTACTTC. This gives the protein CASSWGGQETQYF. The chain carries TRBV5-5 and TRBJ2-5; D might be TRBD2 (6 bases). CDR3 length equals 13 residues. V was shortened by 3 bases and J by 1 base, with 7 bases between the two germline ends. Germline V gives CDR1 SGHKS, CDR2 YYEKEE (reference sequence).